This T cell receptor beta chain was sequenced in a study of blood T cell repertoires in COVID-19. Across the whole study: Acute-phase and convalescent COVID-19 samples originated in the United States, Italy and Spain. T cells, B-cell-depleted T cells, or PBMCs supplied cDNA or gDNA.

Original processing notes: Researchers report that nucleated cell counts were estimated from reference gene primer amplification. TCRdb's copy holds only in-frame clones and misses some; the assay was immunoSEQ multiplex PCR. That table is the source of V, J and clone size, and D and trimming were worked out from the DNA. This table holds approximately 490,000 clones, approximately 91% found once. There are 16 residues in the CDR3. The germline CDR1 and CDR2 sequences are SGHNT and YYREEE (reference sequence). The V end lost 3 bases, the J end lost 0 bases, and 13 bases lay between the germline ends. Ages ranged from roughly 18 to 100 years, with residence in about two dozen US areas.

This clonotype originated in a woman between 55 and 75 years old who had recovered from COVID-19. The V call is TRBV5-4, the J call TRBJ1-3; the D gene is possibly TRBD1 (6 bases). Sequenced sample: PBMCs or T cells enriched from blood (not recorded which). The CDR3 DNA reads TGTGCCAGCAGCTCATTACAGGGTGGCTCTGGAAACACCATATATTTT. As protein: CASSSLQGGSGNTIYF.